Below, 25 T cell receptor beta chains from the same sample are listed, as sequenced in a study of early stage breast cancer tumors. Repertoires were generated with immunoSEQ multiplex PCR, while TCRdb's copy carries only in-frame clones and drops some. The data contain 50,000 to 65,000 clones, 60% to 85% of them singletons. Specimen: blood. The receptor set was obtained from a person in their twenties or thirties with breast cancer.

This clone appeared once. The chain employs TRBV12-5 and TRBJ2-1; D is perhaps TRBD1 (7 bases). Germline V gives CDR1 LGHNT, CDR2 FRNRAP. Trimming removed 9 bases from V and 2 bases from J, with 14 bases in between. The CDR3 has 14 amino acids. CDR3 sequence reads: CASPQGGPYNEQFF. CDR3 DNA: TGTGCTAGCCCGCAGGGGGGTCCCTACAATGAGCAGTTCTTC.

With respect to this clone: Relative to the germline gene, one junction end is altered; a read error may explain this. The CDR3 DNA reads TGTGCCACCAGTCCCCACTCGGCAGGGACTAGCTCCTATAATTCACCCCTCCACTTT. Amino acids: CATSPHSAGTSSYNSPLHF. The chain is built from TRBV6-4 and TRBJ1-6; possibly TRBD1 for D (5 bases). The CDR3 has 19 residues. The germline V gene encodes CDR1 MRHNA and CDR2 SNTAGT.

The chain combines TRBV11-3 with TRBJ2-1; 13 nucleotides line up with TRBD2. The CDR3 covers 15 residues. V lost 5 bases and J lost 6; bases outside the gene matches: 4. Germline-derived CDR1 and CDR2 are SGHNT and YENEEA. CDR3 DNA: TGTGCCAGCAGCCTAGGGACTAGCGGGACCAATGAGCAGTTCTTC. This sequence encodes CASSLGTSGTNEQFF.

This clone has a single count. The chain has TRBV6-1 and TRBJ2-5; TRBD1 agrees at 9 bases. CDR3 length: 14 residues. Germline CDR1 reads MNHNS; CDR2 reads SASEGT. V lost 5 bases and J lost 5; bases outside the gene matches: 6. CDR3 nucleotides: TGTGCCAGCAGTCGGTGGACAGGGGTGGAGACCCAGTACTTC. Its protein product is CASSRWTGVETQYF.

This rearrangement joins TRBV2 to TRBJ1-3; D remains unclear. With 3 bases removed from V and 1 base from J, the gap between germline ends came to 4 bases. The CDR3 covers 13 residues. In germline, CDR1 is SNHLY, CDR2 FYNNEI. CDR3 residues: CASSDRSGNTIYF. The CDR3 nucleotides read TGTGCCAGCAGTGACAGGTCTGGAAACACCATATATTTT.

The chain joins TRBV5-4 to TRBJ1-1; D might be TRBD1 (5 bases). The CDR3 is made up of 14 amino acids. V was trimmed by 1 base and J by 0 bases, leaving 7 bases between them. Germline V gives CDR1 SGHNT, CDR2 YYREEE (reference sequence). The CDR3 here is CASSLWGLNTEAFF. The CDR3 DNA reads as TGTGCCAGCAGCTTGTGGGGACTGAACACTGAAGCTTTCTTT.

This sequence joins TRBV4-1 and TRBJ2-1; D is unclear. The CDR3 spans 15 residues. CDR1 and CDR2 (germline): MGHRA, YSYEKL. V lost 0 bases and J 0 bases, leaving 6 bases between the germline ends. Here the CDR3 DNA reads TGCGCCAGCAGCCAAGACCTAAGCTCCTACAATGAGCAGTTCTTC. Translating gives CASSQDLSSYNEQFF.

This chain uses TRBV4-1 with TRBJ2-1; 10 positions match TRBD1. The CDR3 extends over 15 amino acids. Trimming cost V 8 bases and J 6 bases; bases outside gene matches: 10. Germline V gives CDR1 MGHRA, CDR2 YSYEKL. The CDR3 coding sequence is TGCGCCAGCGGGGGGTTCGGGACAGGGGTCAATGAGCAGTTCTTC. Amino acids: CASGGFGTGVNEQFF.

The J gene is TRBJ2-5, the V gene TRBV6-1, with D hard to call. Per germline, CDR1 MNHNS and CDR2 SASEGT. There are 15 residues in the CDR3. Trimming cost V 7 bases and J 0 bases, with 15 bases left between them. CDR3 nucleotides: TGTGCCAGCAACAGTGACTTCGGGTACCAAGAGACCCAGTACTTC. This encodes CASNSDFGYQETQYF.

J is TRBJ1-2 and V is TRBV6-5; 10 positions match TRBD1. Unmatched junction bases numbered 7, after V lost 5 bases and J lost 4 bases. The CDR3 consists of 15 residues. Germline assignment: CDR1 MNHEY and CDR2 SVGAGI. As DNA, the CDR3 is TGTGCCAGCAGTCGAGGGGACAGGGGAACCTATGGCTACACCTTC. Translation gives CASSRGDRGTYGYTF.

The chain has TRBV29-1 and TRBJ1-3; unclear D gene. This CDR3 contains 13 residues. In germline, CDR1 is SQVTM, CDR2 ANQGSEA. V gave up 1 base and J gave up 2 bases, with 6 bases separating them. The CDR3 nucleotides are TGCAGCGTTGAAGGAGGCGCTGGAAACACCATATATTTT. Translation: CSVEGGAGNTIYF.

The gene calls are TRBV6-5 and TRBJ1-5; D is unresolved. CDR3 length: 15 amino acids. Trimming took off 3 bases at V and 2 bases at J, with 11 bases between the two ends. In germline, CDR1 is MNHEY, CDR2 SVGAGI. The CDR3 DNA is TGTGCCAGCAGTTATGGGGTAAATGGCAATCAGCCCCAGCATTTT. It encodes CASSYGVNGNQPQHF.

V and J are TRBV5-6 and TRBJ2-3; D might be TRBD1 (5 bases). Trimming removed 1 base from V and 0 bases from J, with 9 bases in between. The CDR3 is made up of 15 amino acids. CDR1 is SGHDT and CDR2 is YYEEEE in the germline V gene. The CDR3: CASSLSRVSTDTQYF. CDR3 coding DNA: TGTGCCAGCAGCTTGAGCAGGGTTAGCACAGATACGCAGTATTTT.

The chain is built from TRBV7-9 and TRBJ1-3; no clear D gene. This CDR3 spans 16 amino acids. Trimming left V 1 base short and J 3 bases short, with 13 bases between. CDR1 and CDR2 from the germline V gene are SEHNR and FQNEAQ (reference sequence). CDR3 residues: CASSLGGLNGGNTIYF. CDR3 nucleotide sequence: TGTGCCAGCAGCTTAGGAGGACTGAACGGTGGAAACACCATATATTTT.

The chain carries TRBV19 and TRBJ2-1; TRBD2 aligns across 11 bases. The V and J ends lost 7 bases and 7 bases, in that order; junction bases with no gene match: 6. This CDR3 comprises 14 residues. CDR1 and CDR2 from the germline V gene are LNHDA and SQIVND (reference sequence). The CDR3 loop reads CASNLAGGRNEQFF. CDR3 DNA: TGTGCCAGTAATCTAGCGGGAGGTAGAAATGAGCAGTTCTTC.

This chain connects TRBV30 to TRBJ2-7; D perhaps matches TRBD2 (6 bases). The CDR3 is 13 residues long. Germline CDR1 is GTSNPN and CDR2 is SVGIG (reference sequence). The V end lost 4 bases, the J end lost 0 bases, and 10 bases lay between the germline ends. The CDR3 protein is CAWNLAVSYEQYF. As DNA, the CDR3 is TGTGCCTGGAATTTAGCGGTCTCCTACGAGCAGTACTTC.

The gene calls are TRBV19 and TRBJ2-1; 7 nucleotides agree with TRBD2. V lost 3 bases and J lost 4; bases outside the gene matches: 6. This CDR3 contains 15 residues. Germline values: CDR1 LNHDA, CDR2 SQIVND (reference sequence). CDR3 DNA: TGTGCCAGTAGTATCCGGGACTACCAATACAATGAGCAGTTCTTC. Amino acid sequence: CASSIRDYQYNEQFF.

The genes are TRBV6-5 and TRBJ1-4, with a weak D call TRBD1 (6 bases). The CDR3 consists of 16 residues. The V end lost 1 base, the J end lost 4 bases, and 13 bases lay between the germline ends. Germline CDR1 and CDR2: MNHEY and SVGAGI. This CDR3 is CASSYFGTFGNEKLFF. The CDR3 bases are TGTGCCAGCAGTTACTTCGGGACATTCGGTAATGAAAAACTGTTTTTT.

V and J are TRBV29-1 and TRBJ2-2, with D tentatively TRBD2 (6 bases). Germline assignment: CDR1 SQVTM and CDR2 ANQGSEA. V was trimmed by 5 bases and J by 5 bases, leaving 12 bases between them. The CDR3 spans 13 residues. CDR3 in DNA: TGCAGCGTTTCAAGGGCGGGAACCGGGGAGCTGTTTTTT. It specifies CSVSRAGTGELFF.

This chain uses TRBV5-4 with TRBJ1-1, with D hard to call. From germline, CDR1 is SGHNT and CDR2 YYREEE (reference sequence). The CDR3 spans 13 residues. V lost 4 bases and J 1 base, leaving 8 bases between the germline ends. The CDR3 nucleotides are TGTGCCAGCAGCCTAACACAGAACACTGAAGCTTTCTTT. This translates into CASSLTQNTEAFF. Together with reference TRBV5-4 and TRBJ1-1, the CDR3 gives the full variable domain: ETGVTQSPTHLIKTRGQQVTLRCSSQSGHNTVSWYQQALGQGPQFIFQYYREEENGRGNFPPRFSGLQFPNYSSELNVNALELDDSALYLCASSLTQNTEAFFGQGTRLTVV.

The chain is built from TRBV5-6 and TRBJ2-7; D is perhaps TRBD1 (5 bases). V lost 1 base to trimming and J lost 4 bases, with 6 bases between them. The CDR3 is made up of 12 amino acids. The germline V gene has CDR1 SGHDT and CDR2 YYEEEE. The DNA for the CDR3 is TGTGCCAGCAGCTTGAGGGGTTACGAGCAGTACTTC. Protein product: CASSLRGYEQYF.

The J gene is TRBJ2-5, the V gene TRBV11-3; 11 nucleotides align to TRBD1. The CDR3 is 14 amino acids. The germline CDR1 and CDR2 sequences are SGHNT and YENEEA. V was pared by 4 bases and J by 4 bases, with 2 bases of the junction left unmatched. CDR3 bases: TGTGCCAGCAGCTCGGGACAGGGGGGAGAGACCCAGTACTTC. It encodes CASSSGQGGETQYF.

The sample holds a few counts of this clone. V is TRBV5-6 and J is TRBJ1-1; no firm D call. CDR1 is SGHDT, CDR2 YYEEEE, per germline. The CDR3 is made up of 11 amino acids. V was clipped by 2 bases and J by 6 bases, with 5 bases between them. This chain's CDR3 is CASSLGAEAFF. The CDR3 bases are TGTGCCAGCAGCTTAGGAGCTGAAGCTTTCTTT.

The CDR3 is CASSLHQQGTSGDNEQFF. The DNA for the CDR3 is TGCGCCAGCAGCTTGCACCAACAGGGGACTAGCGGGGACAATGAGCAGTTCTTC. V usage is TRBV5-1 and J usage is TRBJ2-1; 13 bases agree with TRBD2. CDR3 length: 18 residues. J was trimmed by 5 bases and V by 1 base; bases with no gene match: 9. Germline loops: CDR1 SGHRS, CDR2 YFSETQ.

The genes are TRBV7-2 and TRBJ1-1; maybe TRBD1 (5 bases). Trimming left V 5 bases short and J 7 bases short, with 20 bases between. Looked up from germline, CDR1 is SGHTA and CDR2 is FQGNSA. The CDR3 has 15 residues. CDR3 region: CASSQGGTSTLEAFF. The CDR3 nucleotides read TGTGCCAGCAGCCAAGGCGGGACGAGCACACTTGAAGCTTTCTTT.